The T cell receptor beta chain described here comes from a study of T cells in localized non-small cell lung cancer. Study-level points and caveats: Out of the top 100 tumor clones, a median about 50 were seen in adjacent lung.

Measured with immunoSEQ multiplex PCR; TCRdb has only the in-frame clones, and not every one. The sample contains some 22,000 clones, about 80% of which appear only once. V shed 4 bases and J shed 3 bases, with 12 bases lying between them. CDR3 length: 14 residues. Germline CDR1 reads LGHNA; CDR2 reads YSLEER. Regarding this clone: Antigen: not known.

The V gene is TRBV4-3, the J gene TRBJ1-2; maybe TRBD1 (5 bases). This clonotype was sampled from a man aged 35-69 years with stage II lung adenocarcinoma. Sequencing was performed on PBMCs, taken before any cancer treatment. The CDR3 is CASSLTGTDYGYTF. Written as DNA, the CDR3 is TGCGCCAGCAGCCTTACCGGGACGGACTATGGCTACACCTTC.